Detailed here is one T cell receptor beta chain. Time point indicated: first of two pre-therapy site-matched biopsies 2 to 3 months apart. The sample is drawn from a study of T cells in tumors after PD-1 blockade. As for the study in general: During anti-PD-1 treatment, some patients continued daily vismodegib 150 mg. Tumor samples yielded approximately 20-fold more depth than single-cell TCR sequencing.

Clones were sequenced by immunoSEQ multiplex PCR, and TCRdb holds only the in-frame ones, with some missing. The sample contains about 4,200 clones, around 67% of which appear only once. CDR3 length: 12 residues. V was shortened by 2 bases and J by 4 bases, with 5 bases between the two germline ends. Germline V gene lookup returns CDR1 KGHSH and CDR2 LQKENI. This rearrangement joins TRBV18 to TRBJ2-5; D is possibly TRBD1 (5 bases). The source was tumor tissue, collected before anti-PD-1 treatment. The receptor was derived from a human donor with basal cell carcinoma. The CDR3 DNA reads as TGTGCCAGCTCACCAAGGGGAGAGACCCAGTACTTC. Protein: CASSPRGETQYF.